This TCR beta chain came from a study of shared clonotypes between healthy human individuals. Points from the study as a whole: Limited genetic and exposure-history diversity came from having few donors.

The study drew all its donors from Caucasian adults living in Nashville, Tennessee. Here immunoSEQ multiplex PCR was the method, and the copy in TCRdb shows in-frame clones only, minus some. The data show fewer than 1.8 million clones, 98% seen once. Comment on this clone: Its target is unknown.

This receptor was taken from a man aged 25-45 years in good health. Sequencing was done on a sample of naive CD4+ T cells sorted from blood. Regarding subset: CD45RA+ positively selected.

CDR3 nucleotide sequence: TGTGCCAGCAGCCAAGTTGGGAGCGGGAGGACAGATACGCAGTATTTT. This encodes CASSQVGSGRTDTQYF. The genes are TRBV14 and TRBJ2-3; 9 bases fit TRBD2. Germline trimming cut 1 base from V and 3 bases from J; bases unmatched to any gene: 5. The CDR3 is 16 residues long. Germline CDR1 is SGHDN and CDR2 is FVKESK.